The 3 T cell receptor beta chains in this list originate from one sample, sequenced in a study of cytomegalovirus exposure and HLA in healthy donors. The PCR employed 60 Vbeta primers together with 13 Jbeta primers. Using immunoSEQ multiplex PCR, the repertoire was profiled, and TCRdb retains in-frame clones only, with some absent. The table includes about 110,000 clones, approximately 73% detected once. The specimen sequenced was PBMCs. The receptor set was obtained from a man in his forties in good health and CMV-seronegative.

This clone has only a few counts. The chain has TRBV9 and TRBJ2-2; no reliable D call. The CDR3 covers 15 residues. Germline CDR1 and CDR2: SGDLS and YYNGEE. The germline V and J ends were trimmed by 2 bases and 1 base, with 9 bases remaining between them. CDR3 amino acids: CASSVKLENTGELFF. The DNA of the CDR3 is TGTGCCAGCAGCGTCAAGTTAGAGAACACCGGGGAGCTGTTTTTT. Full variable domain (remainder filled in from reference TRBV9 and TRBJ2-2): DSGVTQTPKHLITATGQRVTLRCSPRSGDLSVYWYQQSLDQGLQFLIQYYNGEERAKGNILERFSAQQFPDLHSELNLSSLELGDSALYFCASSVKLENTGELFFGEGSRLTVL.

V usage is TRBV11-3 and J usage is TRBJ1-1, with D possibly matching TRBD1 (6 bases). V lost 4 bases and J lost 4, with 10 bases in between. This CDR3 comprises 13 residues. Germline V CDR1 and CDR2: SGHNT, YENEEA. CDR3 region: CASSSGGATEAFF. As DNA, the CDR3 is TGTGCCAGCAGCTCTGGGGGGGCCACTGAAGCTTTCTTT.

The chain is built from TRBV6-5 and TRBJ2-7, with a tentative D call TRBD2 (7 bases). V lost 6 bases to trimming and J lost 2 bases, with 14 bases between them. Germline CDR1 is MNHEY and CDR2 is SVGAGI. The CDR3 runs to 14 residues. The CDR3: CASSRGGAPYEQYF. CDR3 DNA sequence: TGTGCCAGCAGCCGAGGGGGGGCCCCCTACGAGCAGTACTTC.